A single sample is the source of the 12 T cell receptor beta chains below, sequenced in a study of early T cells in non-severe SARS-CoV-2 infection. TCRdb recomputed calls from the 5' RACE reads with MiXCR, one row per CDR3 protein. The sample includes 25,000 to 30,000 distinct CDR3 sequences, approximately 4.7% seen only once; the top ten take approximately 11%. Sequencing used whole blood. The receptors were gathered from an adult who was a healthcare worker with PCR-confirmed SARS-CoV-2 infection or an uninfected control (not recorded which).

This chain uses TRBV7-9 with TRBJ1-2, with no clear D. The CDR3 loop spans 15 amino acids. CDR1 is SEHNR and CDR2 is FQNEAQ in the germline V gene (reference sequence). With 5 bases removed from V and 4 bases from J, the gap between germline ends came to 17 bases. The CDR3 reads CASSPQPGNLYGYTF. The CDR3 nucleotides are TGTGCCAGCAGCCCGCAACCGGGAAATCTCTATGGCTACACCTTC.

The J gene is TRBJ1-6, the V gene TRBV10-3; perhaps TRBD1 as D (5 bases). Germline V gives CDR1 ENHRY, CDR2 SYGVKD. Between the trimmed V and J ends, which lost 4 bases and 8 bases, there was a span of 9 bases. The CDR3 loop spans 13 amino acids. CDR3 sequence (DNA): TGTGCCATCAGTGTGCGGGGGGATTCACCCCTCCACTTT. This codes for CAISVRGDSPLHF.

There are many counts of this clonotype. V and J are TRBV18 and TRBJ1-2; a possible D gene is TRBD1 (5 bases). This CDR3 contains 15 residues. V was clipped by 3 bases and J by 1 base, with 12 bases between them. Germline CDR1 is KGHSH and CDR2 is LQKENI. CDR3 coding DNA: TGTGCCAGCTCACCCCCGGGACGACGTAACTATGGCTACACCTTC. As protein: CASSPPGRRNYGYTF.

This clonotype was counted a few times. J is TRBJ2-3 and V is TRBV3-1; D call uncertain. The CDR3 totals 14 residues. With 5 bases removed from V and 1 base from J, the gap between germline ends came to 10 bases. CDR1 is LGHDT and CDR2 is YNNKEL in the germline V gene (reference sequence). Here the CDR3 DNA reads TGTGCCAGCAGCACGACTTTAGGCACAGATACGCAGTATTTT. Amino acid sequence: CASSTTLGTDTQYF.

This clonotype was seen repeatedly, ten times or more. This chain joins TRBV5-1 and TRBJ2-6, with D unresolved. This CDR3 contains 16 residues. Trimming removed 0 bases from V and 0 bases from J, with 7 bases in between. Germline CDR1 and CDR2: SGHRS and YFSETQ. CDR3 sequence reads: CASSLGGRSGANVLTF. The CDR3 bases are TGCGCCAGCAGCTTGGGCGGCCGCTCTGGGGCCAACGTCCTGACTTTC. The full variable domain, rest sourced from reference TRBV5-1 and TRBJ2-6, is KAGVTQTPRYLIKTRGQQVTLSCSPISGHRSVSWYQQTPGQGLQFLFEYFSETQRNKGNFPGRFSGRQFSNSRSEMNVSTLELGDSALYLCASSLGGRSGANVLTFGAGSRLTVL.

This clonotype was counted at least ten times. V gene TRBV10-1 combines with J gene TRBJ1-2; D is uncertain. V was pared by 10 bases and J by 0 bases, with 12 bases between. Germline values: CDR1 WNHNN, CDR2 SYGVQD (reference sequence). The CDR3 runs to 13 residues. CDR3 nucleotides: TGCGCCACCCCGCCGGGTGCTAACTATGGCTACACCTTC. Translation: CATPPGANYGYTF.

This clonotype showed up many times. This rearrangement joins TRBV20-1 to TRBJ2-4; TRBD2 matches 7 bases. The CDR3 is 14 amino acids. From germline, CDR1 is DFQATT and CDR2 SNEGSKA (reference sequence). The V gene end was trimmed by 1 base and the J gene end by 5 bases; junction bases not matched to a gene: 5. The CDR3 loop reads CSARVPGLQNIQYF. CDR3 in DNA: TGCAGTGCTAGAGTACCGGGACTACAAAACATTCAGTACTTC.

J is TRBJ2-2 and V is TRBV7-9; 7 nucleotides align to TRBD1. Germline loops: CDR1 SEHNR, CDR2 FQNEAQ (reference sequence). This CDR3 is built from 17 residues. Unmatched junction bases numbered 19, after V lost 6 bases and J lost 9 bases. DNA of the CDR3: TGTGCCAGCAGATCCCATTACGACAGGGTACAGGCGAGGGAGCTGTTTTTT. Encoded protein: CASRSHYDRVQARELFF.

The rearrangement links TRBV19 to TRBJ2-3; D could derive from TRBD1 or TRBD2 (5 bases each). The V end was cut by 6 bases, the J end by 0 bases, with 10 bases between. The CDR3 has 14 amino acids. From germline, CDR1 is LNHDA and CDR2 SQIVND (reference sequence). The CDR3 loop reads CASRPGRSTDTQYF. CDR3 DNA: TGTGCCAGTAGGCCGGGACGGAGCACAGATACGCAGTATTTT.

This clonotype was picked up many times. The chain links TRBV25-1 to TRBJ2-2; D perhaps matches TRBD1 (6 bases). This CDR3 has 16 residues. The V end was cut by 4 bases, the J end by 6 bases, with 18 bases between. The germline gives CDR1 MGHDK, CDR2 SYGVNS. The CDR3 here is CASSATGLLLPGELFF. CDR3 bases: TGTGCCAGCAGTGCTACAGGGCTCCTTCTCCCCGGGGAGCTGTTTTTT.

This clonotype is termed medium-sized. The gene calls are TRBV20-1 and TRBJ1-2; D not certain. CDR3 length: 13 residues. Germline V gene sequence: CDR1 DFQATT, CDR2 SNEGSKA (reference sequence). The V gene lost 0 bases and the J gene lost 7 bases, with 12 bases spanning the gap. The CDR3 DNA is TGCAGTGCTAGAGATACAGTAATTCGTGGCTACACCTTC. As protein: CSARDTVIRGYTF.

The table lists this clonotype with a few counts. The chain is built from TRBV5-5 and TRBJ1-2; TRBD1 matches at 7 bases. After removal of 5 bases from V and 7 bases from J, the junction contained 5 bases not matched to a gene. From germline, CDR1 is SGHKS and CDR2 YYEKEE (reference sequence). The CDR3 is 12 residues long. CDR3: CASRPGQAGYTF. CDR3 DNA sequence: TGTGCCAGCAGGCCTGGACAGGCTGGCTACACCTTC.